This record concerns one T cell receptor beta chain sequence. Its target is not known. 5'RACE primed from the constant segment yielded TCR alpha and TCR beta cDNA libraries bearing sample barcodes and UMIs. TCRdb redid the calling of the 5' RACE reads with MiXCR, one entry per CDR3 protein. The table includes about 350,000 distinct CDR3 sequences, more than 20% detected once. These data originate in a study of T-cell memory formation after mild COVID-19. Background on the study: TCR clusters were mostly confined to one donor each.

Germline values: CDR1 LGHNA, CDR2 YSLEER. Trimming removed 0 bases from V and 10 bases from J, with 13 bases in between. The CDR3 is 15 amino acids. Study conclusions and caveats: Researchers report contracting CD4+ clones mostly in CM and EM, with CD8+ clones in EMRA.

The chain employs TRBV4-3 and TRBJ1-6; the D gene is possibly TRBD1 (5 bases). Sequenced input: PBMCs or a T cell subset sorted from them (not recorded which). The TCR comes from a man aged 18 to 30 who had mild COVID-19 (a few samples of this study predate the infection). Cell type and time point are not known. The CDR3 loop reads CASSQEGQGGSPLHF. In DNA form, the CDR3 reads TGCGCCAGCAGCCAAGAAGGGCAGGGTGGCTCACCCCTCCACTTT.